The 4 T cell receptor beta chains reported below all come from one sample, sequenced in a study of T cells after yellow fever vaccination. MiXCR, run by TCRdb on the 5' RACE reads, gives a single entry per CDR3 protein. The sample lists over 65,000 distinct CDR3 sequences, 13% occurring once. Sample: CD8+ T cells not binding an NS4B(214-222) dextramer, sorted from PBMCs, taken 21 days after the first yellow fever vaccination. The receptors shown here come from a man between 18 and 35 years old who received the YFV17D yellow fever vaccine.

The V and J genes are TRBV20-1 and TRBJ2-2; 9 bases align to TRBD2. V gave up 1 base and J gave up 2 bases; unmatched junction bases: 8. Germline CDR1 is DFQATT and CDR2 is SNEGSKA (reference sequence). The CDR3 contains 17 residues. CDR3 sequence reads: CSARALRLAVNTGELFF. For the CDR3, the DNA is TGCAGTGCTAGAGCCCTCCGACTAGCGGTTAACACCGGGGAGCTGTTTTTT.

In its sample, this clonotype was seen a few times. The chain recombines TRBV19 with TRBJ1-5, with TRBD1 matching 9 bases. The trim removed 6 bases at V and 5 bases at J, leaving 5 bases unmatched. CDR1 is LNHDA, CDR2 SQIVND, per germline (reference sequence). The CDR3 covers 14 residues. CDR3 loop: CASSPGQGDQPQHF. The CDR3 coding sequence is TGTGCCAGTAGCCCGGGACAGGGAGATCAGCCCCAGCATTTT.

This clonotype has a handful of counts. J is TRBJ2-3 and V is TRBV7-2; D not certain. The CDR3 contains 14 residues. Between the trimmed V and J ends, which lost 8 bases and 3 bases, there was a span of 15 bases. Looked up from germline, CDR1 is SGHTA and CDR2 is FQGNSA. Here the CDR3 reads CASQFLVGTDTQYF. The CDR3 DNA reads TGTGCCAGCCAATTCCTCGTTGGTACAGATACGCAGTATTTT.

The V and J genes are TRBV27 and TRBJ2-1; D gene ambiguous. The germline V and J ends were trimmed by 3 bases and 9 bases, with 9 bases remaining between them. Germline CDR1 is MNHEY and CDR2 is SMNVEV (reference sequence). The CDR3 is made up of 12 amino acids. The CDR3 sequence: CASSFFRSEQFF. The CDR3 bases are TGTGCCAGCAGTTTTTTTCGGAGTGAGCAGTTCTTC.